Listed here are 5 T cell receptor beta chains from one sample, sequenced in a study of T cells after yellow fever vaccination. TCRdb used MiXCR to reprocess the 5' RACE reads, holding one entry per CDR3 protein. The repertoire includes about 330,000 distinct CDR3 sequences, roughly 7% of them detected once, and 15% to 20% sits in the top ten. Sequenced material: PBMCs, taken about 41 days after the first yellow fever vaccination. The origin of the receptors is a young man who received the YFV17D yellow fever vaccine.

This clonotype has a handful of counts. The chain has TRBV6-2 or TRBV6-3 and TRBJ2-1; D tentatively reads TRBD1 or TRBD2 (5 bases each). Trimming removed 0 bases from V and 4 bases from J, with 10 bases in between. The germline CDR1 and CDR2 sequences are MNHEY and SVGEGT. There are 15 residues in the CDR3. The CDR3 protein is CASSYSGTGYNEQFF. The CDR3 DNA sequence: TGTGCCAGCAGTTACTCGGGGACGGGGTACAATGAGCAGTTCTTC.

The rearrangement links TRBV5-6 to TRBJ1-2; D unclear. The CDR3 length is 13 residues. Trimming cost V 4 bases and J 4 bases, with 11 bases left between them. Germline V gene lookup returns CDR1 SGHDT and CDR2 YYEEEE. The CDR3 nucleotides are TGTGCCAGCAGCCGGAGGGAGGCCTATGGCTACACCTTC. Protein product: CASSRREAYGYTF.

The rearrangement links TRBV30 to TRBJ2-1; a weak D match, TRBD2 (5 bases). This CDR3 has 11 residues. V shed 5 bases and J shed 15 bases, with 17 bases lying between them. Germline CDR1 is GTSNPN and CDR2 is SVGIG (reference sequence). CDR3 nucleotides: TGTGCCTGGGGGAGTAGTGGGGATCGGTTCTTC. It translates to CAWGSSGDRFF.

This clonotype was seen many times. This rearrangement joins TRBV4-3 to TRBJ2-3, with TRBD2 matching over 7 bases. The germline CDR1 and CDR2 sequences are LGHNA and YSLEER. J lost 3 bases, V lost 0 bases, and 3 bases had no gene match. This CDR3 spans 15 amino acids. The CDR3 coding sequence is TGCGCCAGCAGCCAAGATTGGGGGGGGACAGATACGCAGTATTTT. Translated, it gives CASSQDWGGTDTQYF.

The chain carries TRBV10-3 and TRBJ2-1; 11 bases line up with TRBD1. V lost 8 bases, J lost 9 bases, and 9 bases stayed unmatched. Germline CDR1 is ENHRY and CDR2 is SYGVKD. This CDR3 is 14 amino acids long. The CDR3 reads CAIGPGQGVSEQFF. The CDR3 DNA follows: TGTGCCATCGGCCCGGGACAGGGGGTAAGTGAGCAGTTCTTC.